This is a list of T cell receptor beta chains from one sample in a study of T cells in lung cancer brain metastases. Profiled with immunoSEQ multiplex PCR; TCRdb holds only in-frame clones, not every one. The data hold 2,000 to 2,500 clones, with about nine tenths observed a single time. Sequencing used tumor tissue from a brain metastasis. All receptors come from a man between 70 and 80 years old with non-small cell lung cancer that had spread to the brain. CDR3s include the opening cysteine and the closing phenylalanine or tryptophan. A D gene is named only where the DNA matches it firmly. The size field is filled for only some rows; it gives once, few, many or a size class.

j_call	d_call	clone_size	cdr3_length	v_call	cdr3_aa	cdr3_nt
TRBJ2-3	-	-	13	TRBV28	CASGGASTDTQYF	TGTGCCAGCGGGGGAGCTAGCACAGATACGCAGTATTTT
TRBJ1-5	-	-	13	TRBV29-1	CSVESNSNQPQHF	TGCAGCGTTGAGAGTAATAGCAATCAGCCCCAGCATTTT
TRBJ2-1	-	-	15	TRBV7-3	CASSSGTPGVNEQFF	TGTGCCAGCAGCTCCGGCACCCCAGGGGTAAATGAGCAGTTCTTC
TRBJ2-1	-	once	14	TRBV19	CASSLRPDYNEQFF	TGTGCCAGTAGTCTCCGCCCCGACTACAATGAGCAGTTCTTC
TRBJ2-1	TRBD2	once	18	TRBV4-2	CASSQGALGLAGRNEQFF	TGTGCCAGCAGCCAAGGGGCTCTGGGACTAGCGGGACGAAATGAGCAGTTCTTC
TRBJ1-2	TRBD1	-	15	TRBV7-9	CASSPGRNRGEGYTF	TGTGCCAGCAGCCCTGGGCGTAACAGGGGGGAAGGCTACACCTTC
TRBJ2-1	-	-	11	TRBV20-1	CSAREVNEQFF	TGCAGTGCTAGGGAAGTAAATGAGCAGTTCTTC
TRBJ1-2	-	once	15	TRBV7-2	CASSLNYLGTYGYTF	TGTGCCAGCAGCTTAAATTATCTGGGAACCTATGGCTACACCTTC
TRBJ1-2	-	-	16	TRBV6-5	CASSYSINTANYGYTF	TGTGCCAGCAGTTACTCGATTAACACCGCTAACTATGGCTACACCTTC
TRBJ2-2	-	-	13	TRBV29-1	CSEGGSRTGELFF	TGCAGCGAGGGGGGGTCTCGGACCGGGGAGCTGTTTTTT
TRBJ1-2	-	-	12	TRBV29-1	CSVASPNYGYTF	TGCAGCGTTGCCAGTCCTAACTATGGCTACACCTTC
TRBJ2-1	-	-	10	TRBV20-1	CSSGVNEQFF	TGCAGCTCTGGGGTTAATGAGCAGTTCTTC
TRBJ1-2	-	-	15	TRBV10-3	CAISDQRRSNYGYTF	TGTGCCATCAGTGACCAAAGACGTTCTAACTATGGCTACACCTTC